This is a list of T cell receptor beta chains from one sample in a study of early T cells in non-severe SARS-CoV-2 infection. One entry per CDR3 protein results from TCRdb running MiXCR on the 5' RACE reads. The top ten hold about 6.1% of the sample, which has under 90,000 distinct CDR3 sequences, 13% seen once. The sample consisted of whole blood. The receptors were gathered from an adult who was a healthcare worker with PCR-confirmed SARS-CoV-2 infection or an uninfected control (not recorded which). Each CDR3 is given with its conserved first and last residue. A D gene is named only where the DNA matches it firmly. Clone size is shown for a subset of rows, as once, few, many or a class of expanded clone.

D gene: TRBD2
J gene: TRBJ2-7
clone size: .
V gene: TRBV12-3/TRBV12-4
CDR3 DNA: TGTGCCAGCAGCCCCCTCAGCGGGGGGGCCCTCGAGCAGTACTTC
CDR3 protein: CASSPLSGGALEQYF

D gene: .
J gene: TRBJ1-5
clone size: few
V gene: TRBV2
CDR3 DNA: TGTGCCAGCAGGAAAGAAGAGAATCAGCCCCAGCATTTT
CDR3 protein: CASRKEENQPQHF

D gene: .
J gene: TRBJ2-7
clone size: .
V gene: TRBV9
CDR3 DNA: TGTGCCAGCAGCGTACACCCCGACGTATACGAGCAGTACTTC
CDR3 protein: CASSVHPDVYEQYF

D gene: .
J gene: TRBJ1-2
clone size: once
V gene: TRBV28
CDR3 DNA: TGTGCCAGCAGTGAGACAGCTTATGGCTACACCTTC
CDR3 protein: CASSETAYGYTF

D gene: .
J gene: TRBJ2-2
clone size: many
V gene: TRBV24-1
CDR3 DNA: TGTGCCACCAGTACGTCGGTCAGGGCGGCTACCGGGGAGCTGTTTTTT
CDR3 protein: CATSTSVRAATGELFF

D gene: TRBD2
J gene: TRBJ2-5
clone size: .
V gene: TRBV27
CDR3 DNA: TGTGCCAGCAGTTTAGTAAGCGGGAGCGGAGAGACCCAGTACTTC
CDR3 protein: CASSLVSGSGETQYF

D gene: .
J gene: TRBJ2-3
clone size: .
V gene: TRBV5-6
CDR3 DNA: TGTGCCAGCAGCACGATTAGCACAGATACGCAGTATTTT
CDR3 protein: CASSTISTDTQYF

D gene: .
J gene: TRBJ2-3
clone size: .
V gene: TRBV29-1
CDR3 DNA: TGCAGCGTTGCTCTTGACAGTAACACAGATACGCAGTATTTT
CDR3 protein: CSVALDSNTDTQYF

D gene: .
J gene: TRBJ2-1
clone size: .
V gene: TRBV7-3
CDR3 DNA: TGTGCCAGCAGCCCGGCCTCCAATGAGCAGTTCTTC
CDR3 protein: CASSPASNEQFF

D gene: .
J gene: TRBJ1-1
clone size: .
V gene: TRBV7-9
CDR3 DNA: TGTGCCAGCAGCTTAGGAGGGACGGTACTAACTGAAGCTTTCTTT
CDR3 protein: CASSLGGTVLTEAFF

D gene: .
J gene: TRBJ1-2
clone size: .
V gene: TRBV7-9
CDR3 DNA: TGTGCCAGCAGCTTACTCGTCAGAAACTATGGCTACACCTTC
CDR3 protein: CASSLLVRNYGYTF

D gene: TRBD2
J gene: TRBJ2-4
clone size: many
V gene: TRBV27
CDR3 DNA: TGTGCCAGCAGTTTATCAGGACTAGCGGGAGAAAACATTCAGTACTTC
CDR3 protein: CASSLSGLAGENIQYF

D gene: TRBD1
J gene: TRBJ2-7
clone size: .
V gene: TRBV20-1
CDR3 DNA: TGCAGTGCTAGAGTCTTCCGGGACAGCTACGAGCAGTACTTC
CDR3 protein: CSARVFRDSYEQYF

D gene: .
J gene: TRBJ1-5
clone size: many
V gene: TRBV6-1
CDR3 DNA: TGTGCCAGCAGTGGGCCCAAAAACAGAGGGAGCAATCAGCCCCAGCATTTT
CDR3 protein: CASSGPKNRGSNQPQHF

D gene: TRBD2
J gene: TRBJ2-3
clone size: many
V gene: TRBV27
CDR3 DNA: TGTGCCAGCAGCTCTAGCGGGAGGGCCCGTAGCACAGATACGCAGTATTTT
CDR3 protein: CASSSSGRARSTDTQYF

D gene: .
J gene: TRBJ2-7
clone size: many
V gene: TRBV4-1
CDR3 DNA: TGCGCCAGCAGCCAAGAGGGGCCAGGGTCAGCTAGCATCGGGTACGAGCAGTACTTC
CDR3 protein: CASSQEGPGSASIGYEQYF

D gene: TRBD1
J gene: TRBJ1-2
clone size: .
V gene: TRBV7-2
CDR3 DNA: TGTGCCAGCAGCCTCGCCCCGGGACAGGGCTATGGCTACACCTTC
CDR3 protein: CASSLAPGQGYGYTF

D gene: TRBD2
J gene: TRBJ2-1
clone size: few
V gene: TRBV12-3/TRBV12-4
CDR3 DNA: TGTGCCAGCAGTCAGCTAGCGGGGTACCACAATGAGCAGTTCTTC
CDR3 protein: CASSQLAGYHNEQFF

D gene: TRBD1
J gene: TRBJ2-7
clone size: few
V gene: TRBV5-6
CDR3 DNA: TGTGCCAGCAGGGGGACAGCCACCTACGAGCAGTACTTC
CDR3 protein: CASRGTATYEQYF

D gene: .
J gene: TRBJ2-1
clone size: few
V gene: TRBV10-1
CDR3 DNA: TGCGCCAGCAGTGAGTTCGGTGGGGGGACCTACAATGAGCAGTTCTTC
CDR3 protein: CASSEFGGGTYNEQFF

D gene: .
J gene: TRBJ2-1
clone size: few
V gene: TRBV7-9
CDR3 DNA: TGTGCCAGCAGAAAGTCACAAGAATTCAATGAGCAGTTCTTC
CDR3 protein: CASRKSQEFNEQFF

D gene: .
J gene: TRBJ2-7
clone size: .
V gene: TRBV2
CDR3 DNA: TGTGCCAGCAGTGAACCCCGACGGAGGGCTAACTACGAGCAGTACTTC
CDR3 protein: CASSEPRRRANYEQYF

D gene: .
J gene: TRBJ2-3
clone size: .
V gene: TRBV2
CDR3 DNA: TGTGCCAGCAGCGGCGTAGCAGATACGCAGTATTTT
CDR3 protein: CASSGVADTQYF

D gene: TRBD1
J gene: TRBJ2-7
clone size: .
V gene: TRBV20-1
CDR3 DNA: TGCAGTGCTACCCGGACAGGGATCAACTACGAGCAGTACTTC
CDR3 protein: CSATRTGINYEQYF

D gene: .
J gene: TRBJ2-2
clone size: .
V gene: TRBV7-8
CDR3 DNA: TGTGCCAGCAGCTTGTTGGGCGGGCTCCAACCGAGGGGCCCCGGGGAGCTGTTTTTT
CDR3 protein: CASSLLGGLQPRGPGELFF

D gene: .
J gene: TRBJ2-3
clone size: .
V gene: TRBV5-1
CDR3 DNA: TGCGCCAGCAGCCTAGGACAGACCACAGATACGCAGTATTTT
CDR3 protein: CASSLGQTTDTQYF

D gene: TRBD2
J gene: TRBJ2-7
clone size: few
V gene: TRBV5-4
CDR3 DNA: TGTGCCAGCAGCCCGGGGGAGGGGCGGCACGAGCAGTACTTC
CDR3 protein: CASSPGEGRHEQYF

D gene: .
J gene: TRBJ1-5
clone size: many
V gene: TRBV18
CDR3 DNA: TGTGCCAGCTCATCAACGGGACACGAATATAGCAATCAGCCCCAGCATTTT
CDR3 protein: CASSSTGHEYSNQPQHF

D gene: TRBD1
J gene: TRBJ1-5
clone size: .
V gene: TRBV2
CDR3 DNA: TGTGCCAGCAGTGGGCCTTCAGGGGGCTACAGCAATCAGCCCCAGCATTTT
CDR3 protein: CASSGPSGGYSNQPQHF

D gene: .
J gene: TRBJ2-3
clone size: few
V gene: TRBV29-1
CDR3 DNA: TGCAGCGTTGTACTAGCAAAGACAGATACGCAGTATTTT
CDR3 protein: CSVVLAKTDTQYF

D gene: .
J gene: TRBJ2-1
clone size: .
V gene: TRBV6-5
CDR3 DNA: TGTGCCAGCAGTTACTCGGCCATATACAATGAGCAGTTCTTC
CDR3 protein: CASSYSAIYNEQFF

D gene: .
J gene: TRBJ1-4
clone size: many
V gene: TRBV18
CDR3 DNA: TGTGCCAGCTCACCACCTTCGGCAACTAATGAAAAACTGTTTTTT
CDR3 protein: CASSPPSATNEKLFF

D gene: .
J gene: TRBJ2-3
clone size: many
V gene: TRBV29-1
CDR3 DNA: TGCAGCGGGGAAAGAACAGATACGCAGTATTTT
CDR3 protein: CSGERTDTQYF

D gene: .
J gene: TRBJ1-2
clone size: many
V gene: TRBV10-3
CDR3 DNA: TGTGCCATCAGGGACACTAACTATGGCTACACCTTC
CDR3 protein: CAIRDTNYGYTF

D gene: .
J gene: TRBJ1-1
clone size: .
V gene: TRBV3-1
CDR3 DNA: TGTGCCAGCAGCGGCGTCCGGACAACGGCTTTCTTT
CDR3 protein: CASSGVRTTAFF

D gene: .
J gene: TRBJ1-2
clone size: .
V gene: TRBV20-1
CDR3 DNA: TGCAGTGCTAGGCTTAACTATGGCTACACCTTC
CDR3 protein: CSARLNYGYTF

D gene: TRBD1
J gene: TRBJ1-2
clone size: .
V gene: TRBV18
CDR3 DNA: TGTGCCAGCTCACCTGGGACAGGGCTTGACTACACCTTC
CDR3 protein: CASSPGTGLDYTF

D gene: .
J gene: TRBJ1-6
clone size: .
V gene: TRBV6-5
CDR3 DNA: TGTGCCAGCAGTTACTCGACTTCACCCCTCCACTTT
CDR3 protein: CASSYSTSPLHF

D gene: TRBD1
J gene: TRBJ2-5
clone size: many
V gene: TRBV25-1
CDR3 DNA: TGTGCCAGCAGTGATCCGACAGGGGGCTTGGAGACCCAGTACTTC
CDR3 protein: CASSDPTGGLETQYF

D gene: .
J gene: TRBJ1-2
clone size: few
V gene: TRBV10-3
CDR3 DNA: TGTGCCATCAGAGCACGGGACTATGGCTACACCTTC
CDR3 protein: CAIRARDYGYTF

D gene: .
J gene: TRBJ2-2
clone size: many
V gene: TRBV20-1
CDR3 DNA: TGCAGTGCTAGCTGGGAAGCCGGGGAGCTGTTTTTT
CDR3 protein: CSASWEAGELFF

D gene: .
J gene: TRBJ1-1
clone size: many
V gene: TRBV5-1
CDR3 DNA: TGCGCCAGCATCGGACAGTTGAACACTGAAGCTTTCTTT
CDR3 protein: CASIGQLNTEAFF

D gene: .
J gene: TRBJ1-6
clone size: .
V gene: TRBV6-5
CDR3 DNA: TGTGCCAGCAGTTCGCCAGGGAGGGGTTCACCCCTCCACTTT
CDR3 protein: CASSSPGRGSPLHF

D gene: TRBD1
J gene: TRBJ2-4
clone size: .
V gene: TRBV12-5
CDR3 DNA: TGTGCTAGTGGTACAGGGGTCACCATTCAGTACTTC
CDR3 protein: CASGTGVTIQYF

D gene: .
J gene: TRBJ2-1
clone size: .
V gene: TRBV15
CDR3 DNA: TGTGCCACCAGCAGAGTGGGAAATGAGCAGTTCTTC
CDR3 protein: CATSRVGNEQFF

D gene: TRBD2
J gene: TRBJ2-1
clone size: .
V gene: TRBV6-1
CDR3 DNA: TGTGCCAGCAGTGAAGTCACTAGCGTGAATGAGCAGTTCTTC
CDR3 protein: CASSEVTSVNEQFF

D gene: .
J gene: TRBJ1-4
clone size: .
V gene: TRBV6-5
CDR3 DNA: TGTGCCAGCAGCTCCCCGGGACCCGGGGGTGAAAAACTGTTTTTT
CDR3 protein: CASSSPGPGGEKLFF

D gene: TRBD2
J gene: TRBJ2-7
clone size: .
V gene: TRBV30
CDR3 DNA: TGTGCCTGGACCACGGGACTAGCGGGGGCCCCCCTCGAGCAGTACTTC
CDR3 protein: CAWTTGLAGAPLEQYF

D gene: TRBD1
J gene: TRBJ2-7
clone size: few
V gene: TRBV20-1
CDR3 DNA: TGCAGTGCTACCGACAGGGCGAAGGAGCAGTACTTC
CDR3 protein: CSATDRAKEQYF

D gene: .
J gene: TRBJ2-3
clone size: few
V gene: TRBV7-9
CDR3 DNA: TGTGCCAGCAGCTTAGCCGGGGGCAGGAGCACAGATACGCAGTATTTT
CDR3 protein: CASSLAGGRSTDTQYF

D gene: TRBD2
J gene: TRBJ2-7
clone size: many
V gene: TRBV27
CDR3 DNA: TGTGCCAGCAGTTCCGGGACTAGCGGGGGGGCGAGCGAGCAGTACTTC
CDR3 protein: CASSSGTSGGASEQYF

D gene: .
J gene: TRBJ2-2
clone size: few
V gene: TRBV10-3
CDR3 DNA: TGTGCCATCAGTGTAAAGGCGGGGAACACCGGGGAGCTGTTTTTT
CDR3 protein: CAISVKAGNTGELFF

D gene: .
J gene: TRBJ1-5
clone size: .
V gene: TRBV27
CDR3 DNA: TGTGCCAGCAATCCTACAGGACTTGGGGGCCAGCCCCAGCATTTT
CDR3 protein: CASNPTGLGGQPQHF

D gene: .
J gene: TRBJ2-1
clone size: many
V gene: TRBV7-8
CDR3 DNA: TGTGCCAGCAGCCAGGACAAATACAATGAGCAGTTCTTC
CDR3 protein: CASSQDKYNEQFF

D gene: TRBD2
J gene: TRBJ2-1
clone size: .
V gene: TRBV4-2
CDR3 DNA: TGTGCCAGCAGCCAATCGGGACTAGCGGGCTACAATGAGCAGTTCTTC
CDR3 protein: CASSQSGLAGYNEQFF

D gene: TRBD1
J gene: TRBJ2-7
clone size: many
V gene: TRBV30
CDR3 DNA: TGTGCCTGGAGTGCGGACAGGGTTGCCGGCGAGCAGTACTTC
CDR3 protein: CAWSADRVAGEQYF

D gene: .
J gene: TRBJ1-1
clone size: .
V gene: TRBV6-1
CDR3 DNA: TGTGCCAGTGTAACTCGGGCGGGCGGCACTGAAGCTTTCTTT
CDR3 protein: CASVTRAGGTEAFF

D gene: .
J gene: TRBJ1-5
clone size: few
V gene: TRBV19
CDR3 DNA: TGTGCCAGTAGTATTGCGAAAGTTTTTGGCCAGCCCCAGCATTTT
CDR3 protein: CASSIAKVFGQPQHF

D gene: .
J gene: TRBJ2-4
clone size: few
V gene: TRBV11-2
CDR3 DNA: TGTGCCAGCAGCTTAGAAAGGGTAGCCAAAAACATTCAGTACTTC
CDR3 protein: CASSLERVAKNIQYF

D gene: .
J gene: TRBJ1-4
clone size: .
V gene: TRBV6-5
CDR3 DNA: TGTGCCAGCAGTTACCACCCCCAGGCGGGTGAAAAACTGTTTTTT
CDR3 protein: CASSYHPQAGEKLFF